These 2 T cell receptor beta chains came from one sample sequenced in a study of OX40 agonist ivuxolimab in advanced cancers. Produced via immunoSEQ multiplex PCR; TCRdb's table is partial and in-frame only. The sample includes approximately 76,000 clones, 85% seen only once; the top ten take about 0.6%. Sequencing used CD4+ or CD8+ T cells sorted from blood, obtained in a trial of the OX40 agonist ivuxolimab. These receptors originate from an adult with an advanced solid tumor such as melanoma, head and neck, liver or kidney cancer.

This clone has ten or more counts. V gene TRBV20-1 combines with J gene TRBJ2-3, with D unclear. V was trimmed by 5 bases and J by 4 bases, leaving 7 bases between them. The V gene's germline CDR1 is DFQATT and CDR2 SNEGSKA (reference sequence). The CDR3 runs 11 residues. CDR3 sequence reads: CSASLADTQYF. CDR3 nucleotide sequence: TGCAGTGCTTCCCTAGCAGATACGCAGTATTTT.

This chain uses TRBV7-2 with TRBJ2-7; the D gene could be TRBD1 or TRBD2 (6 bases each). This CDR3 comprises 15 residues. The germline CDR1 and CDR2 sequences are SGHTA and FQGNSA. Trimming pared 7 bases from V and 2 bases from J, leaving 18 bases between. DNA of the CDR3: TGTGCCAGCAACCCCTCTTCCGGGGGCCCCTACGAGCAGTACTTC. This translates into CASNPSSGGPYEQYF.